This entry lists 25 T cell receptor beta chains sequenced from one sample in a study of control samples from healthy donors and cancer patients. Data came from immunoSEQ multiplex PCR; TCRdb stores just in-frame clones and leaves some out. The profile shows about 150,000 clones, almost 90% of them singletons. Sequencing input: blood. Source of these receptors: a young man in good health.

CDR3 region: CASSIPTGGETQYF. In DNA, the CDR3 is TGTGCCAGTAGTATACCGACAGGAGGCGAGACCCAGTACTTC. V usage is TRBV19 and J usage is TRBJ2-5, with a possible D match to TRBD1 (6 bases). This CDR3 is 14 amino acids long. Trimming took 2 bases from V and 5 from J, leaving 12 bases between them. Germline V gene sequence: CDR1 LNHDA, CDR2 SQIVND (reference sequence).

The chain links TRBV11-2 to TRBJ2-5, with 10 bases aligning to TRBD2. The germline gives CDR1 SGHAT, CDR2 FQNNGV. V dropped 5 bases and J dropped 3; count of bases not matched to a gene: 15. This CDR3 comprises 18 residues. The CDR3 sequence: CASSRRLSGGGLKETQYF. CDR3 DNA: TGTGCCAGCAGCCGACGACTGAGCGGGGGGGGGCTAAAAGAGACCCAGTACTTC.

About this clone itself: This sample also contains other DNA sequences that code for the same CDR3. V is TRBV5-1 and J is TRBJ2-7; possibly TRBD1 for D (6 bases). The CDR3 is made up of 14 amino acids. Trimming shortened V by 0 bases and J by 2 bases, and 9 bases separated the two germline ends. CDR1 is SGHRS, CDR2 YFSETQ, per germline. This chain's CDR3 is CASSLDPGAYEQYF. CDR3 sequence (DNA): TGCGCCAGCAGCTTGGACCCAGGGGCCTACGAGCAGTACTTC.

The chain has TRBV12-5 and TRBJ2-1, with 10 bases lining up with TRBD2. The V gene's germline CDR1 is LGHNT and CDR2 FRNRAP. The CDR3 has 16 residues. V was clipped by 3 bases and J by 0 bases; unmatched bases: 2. CDR3 coding DNA: TGTGCTAGTGGTTTAGGACTAGCGGCCTCCTACAATGAGCAGTTCTTC. Translated: CASGLGLAASYNEQFF.

This clone has only a few counts. The chain employs TRBV7-3 and TRBJ2-3, with D uncertain. There are 14 residues in the CDR3. The V gene lost 2 bases and the J gene lost 8 bases, with 14 bases spanning the gap. Germline V gene sequence: CDR1 SGHTA, CDR2 FQGTGA. The CDR3 here is CASSLGPSAGTQYF. CDR3 nucleotide sequence: TGTGCCAGCAGCTTAGGACCGTCAGCCGGTACGCAGTATTTT.

V is TRBV9 and J is TRBJ2-5, with a weak D call TRBD2 (5 bases). The length of the CDR3 is 13 residues. Trimming removed 0 bases at V and 9 bases at J, with 12 bases between. The germline gives CDR1 SGDLS, CDR2 YYNGEE. Here the CDR3 reads CASSVGLAPAQYF. The CDR3 DNA reads TGTGCCAGCAGCGTAGGCCTAGCACCGGCCCAGTACTTC.

The chain joins TRBV30 to TRBJ2-6; TRBD2 aligns across 7 bases. J gave up 0 bases and V 0 bases, and 14 bases lay outside the gene matches. The CDR3 consists of 20 residues. From germline, CDR1 is GTSNPN and CDR2 SVGIG (reference sequence). The CDR3 DNA reads as TGTGCCTGGAGTGTAAGCTCTCGCGGGGGAAAGGGCTCTGGGGCCAACGTCCTGACTTTC. Protein product: CAWSVSSRGGKGSGANVLTF.

This rearrangement joins TRBV7-9 to TRBJ1-5; 7 nucleotides align to TRBD1. CDR1 is SEHNR, CDR2 FQNEAQ, per germline (reference sequence). Trimming at V came to 5 bases and at J to 6 bases, leaving 4 bases not matched to a gene. The CDR3 consists of 13 residues. The CDR3 loop reads CASSADRAQPQHF. DNA of the CDR3: TGTGCCAGCAGCGCAGACAGGGCTCAGCCCCAGCATTTT.

The chain links TRBV3-1 (or the pseudogene TRBV3-2) to TRBJ2-1; tentatively, D is TRBD2 (6 bases). V shed 2 bases and J shed 1 base, with 12 bases lying between them. Germline V gene sequence: CDR1 LGHDT, CDR2 YNNKEL (reference sequence). The CDR3 has 16 residues. The CDR3 sequence is CASSQFGGLSYNEQFF. CDR3 DNA: TGTGCCAGCAGCCAATTCGGGGGACTGTCCTACAATGAGCAGTTCTTC.

The chain combines TRBV7-2 with TRBJ2-1; possibly TRBD2 for D (5 bases). The CDR3 is 15 residues long. V was shortened by 5 bases and J by 0 bases, with 11 bases between the two germline ends. Germline values: CDR1 SGHTA, CDR2 FQGNSA. CDR3 in DNA: TGTGCCAGCAGCCCAGTAGCGAACTCCTACAATGAGCAGTTCTTC. Its protein product is CASSPVANSYNEQFF.

The chain uses TRBV9 and TRBJ2-1; 7 positions agree with TRBD1. The ends lost 4 bases at V and 5 bases at J; junction bases unmatched: 9. Germline V gene lookup returns CDR1 SGDLS and CDR2 YYNGEE. The CDR3 loop spans 15 amino acids. The CDR3 sequence is CASSPRDSKDNEQFF. The CDR3 coding sequence is TGTGCCAGCAGCCCCCGGGACAGCAAAGACAATGAGCAGTTCTTC.

J is TRBJ2-7 and V is TRBV29-1; 7 bases are shared with TRBD1. The germline gives CDR1 SQVTM, CDR2 ANQGSEA. There are 11 residues in the CDR3. The trim removed 7 bases at V and 2 bases at J, leaving 2 bases unmatched. The CDR3 region has the DNA TGCAGCGCAACAGGGGCCTACGAGCAGTACTTC. It yields the protein CSATGAYEQYF.

The genes are TRBV2 and TRBJ1-3, with TRBD1 as a possible D gene (6 bases). Trimming cost V 5 bases and J 3 bases, with 14 bases left between them. This CDR3 is 15 amino acids long. Germline CDR1 and CDR2: SNHLY and FYNNEI. In nucleotides, the CDR3 is TGTGCCAGCAGTCGCCAAACAGGGTTTGGAAACACCATATATTTT. Protein: CASSRQTGFGNTIYF. The variable domain in full, with the rest retrieved from reference TRBV2 and TRBJ1-3, is EPEVTQTPSHQVTQMGQEVILRCVPISNHLYFYWYRQILGQKVEFLVSFYNNEISEKSEIFDDQFSVERPDGSNFTLKIRSTKLEDSAMYFCASSRQTGFGNTIYFGEGSWLTVV.

This sequence joins TRBV12-2 and TRBJ1-2. TRBV12-2 constitutes a pseudogene. The CDR3 is 15 residues long. As DNA, the CDR3 is TGTGCAAGTCGCTTAGTAGTGTCTTCTAACTATGGCTACACCTTC. Protein: CASRLVVSSNYGYTF.

The chain links TRBV19 to TRBJ1-6, with D possibly being TRBD1 (6 bases). This CDR3 is built from 14 residues. The ends were cut back, 3 bases at V and 12 bases at J, with 15 bases in the middle. Germline V gives CDR1 LNHDA, CDR2 SQIVND (reference sequence). The CDR3 DNA is TGTGCCAGTAGTATTGGACAGCCTCGAATACCCCTCCACTTT. This encodes CASSIGQPRIPLHF.

The sample holds one count of this clone. J is TRBJ2-2 and V is TRBV6-5; maybe TRBD2 (6 bases). Germline loops: CDR1 MNHEY, CDR2 SVGAGI. Trimming left V 2 bases short and J 6 bases short, with 7 bases between. CDR3 length: 13 residues. The CDR3 loop reads CASSYRRAGELFF. CDR3 sequence (DNA): TGTGCCAGCAGTTACCGGAGGGCCGGGGAGCTGTTTTTT.

The rearrangement links TRBV29-1 to TRBJ2-5, with D tentatively TRBD1 or TRBD2 (5 bases each). V was shortened by 1 base and J by 0 bases, with 21 bases between the two germline ends. The CDR3 covers 18 residues. The germline V gene has CDR1 SQVTM and CDR2 ANQGSEA. CDR3 residues: CSVEVGAGQERYQETQYF. In DNA, the CDR3 is TGCAGCGTTGAAGTAGGGGCTGGCCAGGAGCGGTACCAAGAGACCCAGTACTTC.

The gene calls are TRBV9 and TRBJ1-2, with D unresolved. Trimming removed 8 bases at V and 0 bases at J, with 11 bases between. There are 13 residues in the CDR3. CDR1 is SGDLS, CDR2 YYNGEE, per germline. The DNA for the CDR3 is TGTGCCAGTAGTAGGCCGACTAACTATGGCTACACCTTC. This gives the protein CASSRPTNYGYTF.

The chain recombines TRBV6-5 with TRBJ2-2, with D hard to call. The length of the CDR3 is 13 residues. V lost 6 bases to trimming and J lost 1 base, with 6 bases between them. The germline CDR1 and CDR2 sequences are MNHEY and SVGAGI. The CDR3: CASRAMNTGELFF. The CDR3 DNA is TGTGCCAGCAGGGCTATGAACACCGGGGAGCTGTTTTTT.

J is TRBJ1-1 and V is TRBV19; D gene ambiguous. The germline gives CDR1 LNHDA, CDR2 SQIVND (reference sequence). This CDR3 has 15 amino acids. V was pared by 5 bases and J by 5 bases, with 18 bases between. The CDR3 spells CASSPPSYLGTEAFF. The CDR3 DNA follows: TGTGCCAGTAGTCCCCCGTCTTATCTGGGAACTGAAGCTTTCTTT.

This clone was recorded a few times. V gene TRBV9 combines with J gene TRBJ1-1; D remains unclear. CDR1 and CDR2 from the germline V gene are SGDLS and YYNGEE. V lost 4 bases to trimming and J lost 1 base, with 11 bases between them. The CDR3 length is 14 residues. CDR3 in DNA: TGTGCCAGCAGCCCCCGCGGGCCGAACACTGAAGCTTTCTTT. Translating gives CASSPRGPNTEAFF.

V is TRBV11-2 and J is TRBJ2-2; D ambiguous. CDR1 and CDR2 (germline): SGHAT, FQNNGV. The CDR3 runs to 16 residues. V lost 1 base, J lost 4 bases, and 13 bases lay in between. CDR3 in amino acids: CASSLVTVLGTGELFF. CDR3 nucleotide sequence: TGTGCCAGCAGCTTAGTGACGGTATTGGGCACCGGGGAGCTGTTTTTT.

This clone showed up just a few times. V and J are TRBV28 and TRBJ2-2; D perhaps matches TRBD1 (5 bases). Germline V gene sequence: CDR1 MDHEN, CDR2 SYDVKM. The CDR3 extends over 13 amino acids. V was cut by 7 bases and J by 0 bases, with 6 bases left in between. CDR3 region: CASKQANTGELFF. The CDR3 bases are TGTGCCAGCAAACAGGCGAACACCGGGGAGCTGTTTTTT.

The chain links TRBV5-4 to TRBJ2-5; 7 nucleotides align to TRBD1. Trimming cost V 4 bases and J 3 bases; bases outside gene matches: 9. Germline assignment: CDR1 SGHNT and CDR2 YYREEE (reference sequence). The CDR3 contains 15 residues. The CDR3 loop reads CASSVVRGTEETQYF. In DNA form, the CDR3 reads TGTGCCAGCAGCGTCGTCCGTGGGACAGAAGAGACCCAGTACTTC.

The V gene is TRBV5-5, the J gene TRBJ1-2; D is uncertain. The germline gives CDR1 SGHKS, CDR2 YYEKEE (reference sequence). With 0 bases removed from V and 3 bases from J, the gap between germline ends came to 12 bases. CDR3 length: 15 residues. Written as DNA, the CDR3 is TGTGCCAGCAGCTTGGGTTCAGACGAGGACTATGGCTACACCTTC. It is translated as CASSLGSDEDYGYTF.